One sample yielded the 16 T cell receptor beta chains listed below, sequenced in a study of T cell responses to AZD1222 COVID-19 vaccine (dated by TCRdb to about 2021). Libraries were prepared through the immunoSEQ multiplex PCR assay. The clones in this table, taken by TCRdb from immuneACCESS, are in-frame only. Not every clone is retained; where verified, under half of the shortfall comes from an unresolved V gene, and the cause of the rest is unknown. The table for this sample lists some 130,000 clones; 93% of them were counted only once. The top ten constitute about 3% of the sample. In the paper's terms, the time point label means: baseline before first vaccination. The source was peripheral blood, collected on day 0 of AZD1222 vaccination. These TCRs come from an adult in good health.

CDR3 nucleotides: TGTGCCAGCAGCCGGGGGGGCGGGCGCGTAGTTAATGAGCAGTTCTTC. Its translation is CASSRGGGRVVNEQFF. The chain couples TRBV5-6 to TRBJ2-1, with 8 bases lining up with TRBD2. The CDR3 is 16 residues long. Germline CDR1 SGHDT, CDR2 YYEEEE. With V trimmed by 4 bases and J by 7 bases, 13 bases remained unmatched. Combining the CDR3 with reference TRBV5-6 and TRBJ2-1 gives the whole variable domain DAGVTQSPTHLIKTRGQQVTLRCSPKSGHDTVSWYQQALGQGPQFIFQYYEEEERQRGNFPDRFSGHQFPNYSSELNVNALLLGDSALYLCASSRGGGRVVNEQFFGPGTRLTVL.

This chain joins TRBV5-1 and TRBJ1-1; D gene uncertain. The V and J ends lost 0 bases and 8 bases respectively, with 8 bases between them. There are 12 residues in the CDR3. Germline V gene data show CDR1 as SGHRS and CDR2 as YFSETQ. The CDR3 DNA reads TGCGCCAGCAGCTTGGACGGACGCGAAGCTTTCTTT. It encodes CASSLDGREAFF. The variable domain in full, with the rest retrieved from reference TRBV5-1 and TRBJ1-1, is KAGVTQTPRYLIKTRGQQVTLSCSPISGHRSVSWYQQTPGQGLQFLFEYFSETQRNKGNFPGRFSGRQFSNSRSEMNVSTLELGDSALYLCASSLDGREAFFGQGTRLTVV.

The chain recombines TRBV7-9 with TRBJ1-1; D uncertain. Germline lookup yields CDR1 SEHNR and CDR2 FQNEAQ (reference sequence). The germline V and J ends were trimmed by 5 bases and 8 bases, with 9 bases remaining between them. The CDR3 runs to 11 residues. DNA for the CDR3: TGTGCCAGCAGCCCTAGTGGGGAAGCTTTCTTT. It specifies CASSPSGEAFF.

The chain is built from TRBV30 and TRBJ2-1, with D perhaps TRBD2 (6 bases). This CDR3 contains 13 residues. Germline V gene sequence: CDR1 GTSNPN, CDR2 SVGIG (reference sequence). V lost 4 bases and J lost 5, with 12 bases in between. The chain's CDR3 is CAWNQRADNEQFF. CDR3 coding DNA: TGTGCCTGGAATCAGCGGGCCGACAATGAGCAGTTCTTC.

This clone was recorded many times. This chain connects TRBV15 to TRBJ1-5; TRBD1 aligns across 7 bases. The CDR3 runs 14 residues. The junction had 5 bases not matched to a gene; V was cut back by 3 bases and J by 6 bases. Germline-derived CDR1 and CDR2 are LNHNV and YYDKDF (reference sequence). The CDR3 spells CATSSTGVSQPQHF. CDR3 nucleotide sequence: TGTGCCACCAGCAGCACAGGGGTGAGTCAGCCCCAGCATTTT.

The sample holds a few counts of this clone. The chain recombines TRBV5-5 with TRBJ2-1; 13 nucleotides agree with TRBD2. CDR3 size: 16 residues. Trimming removed 4 bases from V and 2 bases from J; junction bases left unmatched: 3. Germline V gene lookup returns CDR1 SGHKS and CDR2 YYEKEE (reference sequence). The CDR3 spells CASSPGLAGTYNEQFF. CDR3 nucleotide sequence: TGTGCCAGCAGCCCGGGACTAGCGGGGACCTACAATGAGCAGTTCTTC.

The genes are TRBV28 and TRBJ1-1, with D hard to call. The CDR3 runs 12 residues. CDR1 and CDR2 (germline): MDHEN, SYDVKM. Trimming removed 3 bases from V and 4 bases from J, with 6 bases in between. The CDR3 protein is CASSLSATEAFF. CDR3 in DNA: TGTGCCAGCAGTTTGTCAGCCACTGAAGCTTTCTTT. Variable domain in full (rest from reference TRBV28 and TRBJ1-1): DVKVTQSSRYLVKRTGEKVFLECVQDMDHENMFWYRQDPGLGLRLIYFSYDVKMKEKGDIPEGYSVSREKKERFSLILESASTNQTSMYLCASSLSATEAFFGQGTRLTVV.

The genes are TRBV19 and TRBJ1-1; D might be TRBD1 (6 bases). The CDR3 spans 15 residues. Trimming stripped 4 bases from V and 5 bases from J, with 17 bases between. The germline V gene encodes CDR1 LNHDA and CDR2 SQIVND (reference sequence). The CDR3 loop is CASSNQITGRTEAFF. The CDR3 DNA reads TGTGCCAGTAGTAACCAAATTACAGGGAGAACTGAAGCTTTCTTT.

J is TRBJ1-6 and V is TRBV6-2 or TRBV6-3; the match to TRBD1 covers 7 bases. This CDR3 region has 17 residues. Per the germline V gene, CDR1 is MNHEY and CDR2 is SVGEGT. J lost 7 bases, V lost 5 bases, and 14 bases had no gene match. CDR3 bases: TGTGCCAGCAGTGACCCGGCGACAGGGTTAGAGAATTCACCCCTCCACTTT. It codes for CASSDPATGLENSPLHF.

The V call is TRBV15, the J call TRBJ1-1; D might be TRBD1 (6 bases). The V end lost 0 bases, the J end lost 0 bases, and 8 bases lay between the germline ends. Germline V gene data show CDR1 as LNHNV and CDR2 as YYDKDF (reference sequence). The CDR3 is made up of 15 amino acids. The CDR3, as DNA: TGTGCCACCAGCAGAGACCGGACAGTGAACACTGAAGCTTTCTTT. It codes for CATSRDRTVNTEAFF.

The chain links TRBV29-1 to TRBJ1-1; D remains ambiguous. Germline V gene data show CDR1 as SQVTM and CDR2 as ANQGSEA. There are 14 residues in the CDR3. The V end was cut by 3 bases, the J end by 3 bases, with 14 bases between. Here the CDR3 DNA reads TGCAGCGTTGATGCCAGTGGCCAGTACACTGAAGCTTTCTTT. Its translation is CSVDASGQYTEAFF.

The gene calls are TRBV29-1 and TRBJ2-1; 11 nucleotides agree with TRBD2. The CDR3 consists of 13 residues. Germline V gene lookup returns CDR1 SQVTM and CDR2 ANQGSEA. The chain's CDR3 is CMVGTSGYNEQFF. The CDR3 region has the DNA TGCATGGTAGGGACTAGCGGCTACAATGAGCAGTTCTTC.

The rearrangement uses TRBV28 and TRBJ2-1; 11 bases match TRBD2. Germline CDR1 MDHEN, CDR2 SYDVKM. V dropped 3 bases and J dropped 7; count of bases not matched to a gene: 5. The CDR3 extends over 15 amino acids. CDR3 sequence: CASSLVAGGGNEQFF. DNA of the CDR3: TGTGCCAGCAGTTTGGTAGCGGGAGGGGGGAATGAGCAGTTCTTC.

The rearrangement links TRBV10-3 to TRBJ1-1; D is perhaps TRBD1 (5 bases). Trimming shortened V by 7 bases and J by 3 bases, and 15 bases separated the two germline ends. This CDR3 has 14 amino acids. Looked up from germline, CDR1 is ENHRY and CDR2 is SYGVKD. CDR3 nucleotides: TGTGCCATCACTAGGGGCGCAGAGGACACTGAAGCTTTCTTT. Protein: CAITRGAEDTEAFF.

The chain carries TRBV7-9 and TRBJ2-7, with D perhaps being TRBD1 or TRBD2 (5 bases each). The CDR3 sequence is 16 residues long. Germline V CDR1 and CDR2: SEHNR, FQNEAQ (reference sequence). The V end was cut by 7 bases, the J end by 5 bases, with 24 bases between. CDR3: CASTSGTGTQSDEQYF. The DNA for the CDR3 is TGTGCCAGCACCTCCGGTACCGGGACCCAAAGCGACGAGCAGTACTTC.

The CDR3 nucleotides are TGCAGCGTTGAATTCGTAGCCTACAATGAGCAGTTCTTC. Its protein is CSVEFVAYNEQFF. The V call is TRBV29-1, the J call TRBJ2-1, with D unclear. CDR1 is SQVTM, CDR2 ANQGSEA, per germline. This CDR3 is built from 13 residues. V lost 2 bases and J 2 bases, leaving 7 bases between the germline ends.